This TCR beta chain was found in a study of CD8 T cells in ankylosing spondylitis. Points from the study as a whole: Significant enrichment of disease-linked clones was reported in matched ankylosing spondylitis synovial fluid.

On this clonotype: Its target is not known.

From the 5' RACE reads, TCRdb called clonotypes with MiXCR, one entry per CDR3 protein. Here the sample spans over 130,000 distinct CDR3 sequences, around two fifths being singletons. The CDR3 is 19 amino acids. Germline CDR1 and CDR2: MGHRA and YSYEKL. V lost 0 bases to trimming and J lost 5 bases, with 23 bases between them. The rearrangement joins TRBV4-1 to TRBJ2-1; D not certain. The sequence was collected from a male donor with ankylosing spondylitis. Specimen: synovial fluid, either unsorted or a sorted T cell fraction (not recorded which). CDR3 amino acids: CASSQEPGIRPSWNNEQFF. In nucleotides, the CDR3 is TGCGCCAGCAGCCAAGAACCAGGAATCCGCCCTTCGTGGAACAATGAGCAGTTCTTC.